This T cell receptor (beta chain) was recorded in a study of blood T cell repertoires in COVID-19. Turning to the study itself: Samples of COVID-19 (acute and convalescent) were obtained from the United States, Italy and Spain. T cells, B-cell-depleted T cells, or PBMCs supplied cDNA or gDNA.

In the original workflow: The assay estimated nucleated cells by amplifying reference gene primers. Sequencing used immunoSEQ multiplex PCR; TCRdb keeps in-frame clones, though not all of them. For V, J and clone size, that table is used; D and trimming come from the DNA. The data contain about 210,000 clones, 80% of them seen just once; the ten biggest clones take up around 13%. This CDR3 spans 15 amino acids. Looked up from germline, CDR1 is MNHEY and CDR2 is SMNVEV (reference sequence). Between the trimmed V and J ends, which lost 5 bases and 7 bases, there was a span of 18 bases. This clonotype originated in a human donor in a cohort sampled during active COVID-19. The chain links TRBV27 to TRBJ1-5; possible D gene TRBD1, 5 bases. The sequenced sample was peripheral blood. CDR3 coding DNA: TGTGCCAGCAGTGTCGACCGATCAGCAGGGCAGCCCCAGCATTTT. It yields the protein CASSVDRSAGQPQHF.